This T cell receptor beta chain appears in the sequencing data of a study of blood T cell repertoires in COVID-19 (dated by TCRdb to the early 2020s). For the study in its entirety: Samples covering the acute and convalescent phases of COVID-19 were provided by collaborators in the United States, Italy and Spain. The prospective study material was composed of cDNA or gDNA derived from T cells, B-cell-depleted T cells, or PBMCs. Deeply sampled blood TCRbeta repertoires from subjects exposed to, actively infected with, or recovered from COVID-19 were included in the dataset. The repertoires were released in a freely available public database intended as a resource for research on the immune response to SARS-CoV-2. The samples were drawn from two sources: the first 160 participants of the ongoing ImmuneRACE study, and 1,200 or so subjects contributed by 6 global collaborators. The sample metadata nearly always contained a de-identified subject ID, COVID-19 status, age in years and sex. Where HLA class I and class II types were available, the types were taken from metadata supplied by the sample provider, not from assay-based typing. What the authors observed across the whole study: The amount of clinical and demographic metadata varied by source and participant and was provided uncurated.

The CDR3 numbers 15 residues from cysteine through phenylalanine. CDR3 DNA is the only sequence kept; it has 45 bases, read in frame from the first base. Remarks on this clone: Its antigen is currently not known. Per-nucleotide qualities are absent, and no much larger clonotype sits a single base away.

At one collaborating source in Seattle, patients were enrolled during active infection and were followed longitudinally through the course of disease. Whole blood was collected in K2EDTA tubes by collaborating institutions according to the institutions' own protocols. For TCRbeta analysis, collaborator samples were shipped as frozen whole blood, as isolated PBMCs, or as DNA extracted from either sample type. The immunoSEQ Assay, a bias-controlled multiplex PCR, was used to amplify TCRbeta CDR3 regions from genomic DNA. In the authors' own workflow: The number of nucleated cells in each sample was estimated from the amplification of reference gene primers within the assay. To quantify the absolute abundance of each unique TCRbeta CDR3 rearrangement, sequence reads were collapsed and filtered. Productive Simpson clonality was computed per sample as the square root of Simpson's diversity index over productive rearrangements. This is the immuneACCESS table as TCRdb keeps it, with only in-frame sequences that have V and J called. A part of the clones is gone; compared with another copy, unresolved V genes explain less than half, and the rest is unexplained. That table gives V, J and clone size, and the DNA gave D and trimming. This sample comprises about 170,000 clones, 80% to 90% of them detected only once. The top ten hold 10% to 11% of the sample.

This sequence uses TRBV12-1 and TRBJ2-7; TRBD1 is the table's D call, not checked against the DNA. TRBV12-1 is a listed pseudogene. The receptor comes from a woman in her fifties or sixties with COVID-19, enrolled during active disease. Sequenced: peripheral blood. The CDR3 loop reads CASSPRQGQTREQYF. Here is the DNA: TGTGCCAGCAGCCCCCGACAGGGGCAAACTCGGGAGCAGTACTTC.